These 20 T cell receptor beta chains share one sample of origin, sequenced in a study of T-cell memory formation after mild COVID-19. Via MiXCR, TCRdb re-called the 5' RACE reads, giving one row per CDR3 protein. The sample shows about 290,000 distinct CDR3 sequences, 15% to 20% of them seen only once. The source material was PBMCs or a T cell subset sorted from them (not recorded which). These receptors originate from a man between 18 and 35 years old who had mild COVID-19 (a few samples of this study predate the infection). Cell type and time point are not known.

V and J are TRBV3-1 and TRBJ1-4, with 7 bases aligning to TRBD1. The length of the CDR3 is 16 residues. Germline CDR1 and CDR2: LGHDT and YNNKEL (reference sequence). V shed 1 base, J shed 3 bases, and the junction held 5 bases outside the gene matches. The CDR3 reads CASSQGRGQSNEKLFF. DNA for the CDR3: TGTGCCAGCAGCCAAGGCCGGGGACAGTCTAATGAAAAACTGTTTTTT.

The table lists this clonotype with a few counts. The V and J genes are TRBV7-2 and TRBJ2-3, with TRBD2 as a possible D gene (5 bases). CDR1 SGHTA and CDR2 FQGNSA come from the germline V gene. The CDR3 has 15 amino acids. V lost 2 bases, J lost 1 base, and 10 bases lay in between. The DNA of the CDR3 is TGTGCCAGCAGCTTAAGGACTCACCGCACAGATACGCAGTATTTT. Residues: CASSLRTHRTDTQYF.

V is TRBV11-2 and J is TRBJ2-1; TRBD2 might be the D (5 bases). The J call may be wrong; the DNA end is better matched by TRBJ2-7. Germline V gene lookup returns CDR1 SGHAT and CDR2 FQNNGV. The length of the CDR3 is 18 residues. The CDR3 DNA sequence: TGTGCCAGCAGCTTATCGGGGAGCGGCCGTGTTCCCTACAATGAGCAGTACTTC. Encoded protein: CASSLSGSGRVPYNEQYF.

The rearrangement links TRBV6-5 to TRBJ1-3, with D unclear. The CDR3 length is 15 residues. Trimming removed 2 bases at V and 0 bases at J, with 8 bases between. Germline CDR1 is MNHEY and CDR2 is SVGAGI. The CDR3 region is CASSYGRSSGNTIYF. The CDR3 DNA sequence: TGTGCCAGCAGTTACGGACGGAGCTCTGGAAACACCATATATTTT.

This chain joins TRBV5-6 and TRBJ1-2; D gene unclear. CDR3 length: 14 residues. V lost 2 bases and J lost 1, with 9 bases in between. Germline V gene data show CDR1 as SGHDT and CDR2 as YYEEEE. CDR3 sequence (DNA): TGTGCCAGCAGCTTCTTGACGGATAACTATGGCTACACCTTC. This gives the protein CASSFLTDNYGYTF.

The chain couples TRBV20-1 to TRBJ1-1; 8 bases agree with TRBD1. With V trimmed by 4 bases and J by 2 bases, 6 bases remained unmatched. Germline loops: CDR1 DFQATT, CDR2 SNEGSKA (reference sequence). There are 14 residues in the CDR3. DNA for the CDR3: TGCAGTGCTAAGAGGACAGGGCTAAACACTGAAGCTTTCTTT. Its protein product is CSAKRTGLNTEAFF.

This clonotype was counted ten times or more. This chain connects TRBV7-9 to TRBJ2-3; 9 nucleotides agree with TRBD2. The CDR3 runs 15 residues. CDR1 and CDR2 (germline): SEHNR, FQNEAQ (reference sequence). Trimming cost V 8 bases and J 1 base; bases outside gene matches: 7. CDR3 residues: CASSGERGGTDTQYF. CDR3 nucleotides: TGTGCCAGCTCGGGCGAGCGGGGGGGCACAGATACGCAGTATTTT. Filled out from reference TRBV7-9 and TRBJ2-3, the complete variable domain reads DTGVSQNPRHKITKRGQNVTFRCDPISEHNRLYWYRQTLGQGPEFLTYFQNEAQLEKSRLLSDRFSAERPKGSFSTLEIQRTEQGDSAMYLCASSGERGGTDTQYFGPGTRLTVL.

This clonotype has more than one count but fewer than ten. CDR3 region: CSARNVGTNEKLFF. In DNA form, the CDR3 reads TGCAGTGCTAGAAACGTAGGAACTAATGAAAAACTGTTTTTT. The J gene is TRBJ1-4, the V gene TRBV20-1; D unclear. CDR1 DFQATT and CDR2 SNEGSKA come from the germline V gene (reference sequence). Trimming cost V 2 bases and J 1 base, with 8 bases left between them. The CDR3 sequence is 14 residues long.

This clonotype was seen a handful of times. This chain joins TRBV5-1 and TRBJ2-5; the match to TRBD1 covers 8 bases. The CDR3 contains 16 residues. Losses at the gene ends were 3 bases for V and 1 base for J; bases not matched to a gene: 8. Germline CDR1 reads SGHRS; CDR2 reads YFSETQ. The CDR3 spells CASSSAATGAQETQYF. CDR3 DNA sequence: TGCGCCAGCAGCTCTGCCGCGACAGGGGCCCAAGAGACCCAGTACTTC.

This sequence joins TRBV28 and TRBJ2-5; TRBD1 might be the D (5 bases). Trimming cost V 3 bases and J 2 bases, with 25 bases left between them. Germline V gene data show CDR1 as MDHEN and CDR2 as SYDVKM. The CDR3 covers 19 residues. CDR3 DNA: TGTGCCAGCAGTTTCCAGTATAGATCCGGTGGGGCAGAGCAAGAGACCCAGTACTTC. Translation: CASSFQYRSGGAEQETQYF.

V and J are TRBV5-1 and TRBJ2-5, with D hard to call. Germline-derived CDR1 and CDR2 are SGHRS and YFSETQ. Trimming shortened V by 4 bases and J by 4 bases, and 17 bases separated the two germline ends. The CDR3 extends over 15 amino acids. The CDR3 sequence is CASSPSTHMGETQYF. The CDR3 DNA sequence: TGCGCCAGCAGCCCATCGACTCACATGGGAGAGACCCAGTACTTC.

This clonotype was counted between two and nine times. The chain employs TRBV5-1 and TRBJ2-1; the match to TRBD2 covers 7 bases. CDR1 is SGHRS and CDR2 is YFSETQ in the germline V gene. The CDR3 consists of 15 residues. The ends lost 2 bases at V and 7 bases at J; junction bases unmatched: 9. CDR3 nucleotide sequence: TGCGCCAGCAGCTTAAGCGGGGCGTGGAATAATGAGCAGTTCTTC. Translating gives CASSLSGAWNNEQFF. The variable domain in full, completed from reference TRBV5-1 and TRBJ2-1, reads KAGVTQTPRYLIKTRGQQVTLSCSPISGHRSVSWYQQTPGQGLQFLFEYFSETQRNKGNFPGRFSGRQFSNSRSEMNVSTLELGDSALYLCASSLSGAWNNEQFFGPGTRLTVL.

At least ten counts were recorded for this clonotype. The CDR3 is CASSPAGAGTQYF. The CDR3 DNA sequence: TGTGCCAGCAGCCCCGCGGGCGCCGGGACCCAGTACTTC. This rearrangement joins TRBV7-2 to TRBJ2-5, with D possibly being TRBD2 (5 bases). The V and J ends lost 5 bases and 7 bases respectively, with 14 bases between them. CDR3 size: 13 residues. Germline CDR1 and CDR2: SGHTA and FQGNSA.

The rearrangement joins TRBV7-3 to TRBJ2-2; D might be TRBD2 (5 bases). The CDR3 is made up of 17 amino acids. V shed 5 bases and J shed 0 bases, with 16 bases lying between them. Germline CDR1 and CDR2: SGHTA and FQGTGA. This CDR3 is CASSTNPGRPNTGELFF. The CDR3 DNA follows: TGTGCCAGCAGCACAAACCCGGGGAGACCGAACACCGGGGAGCTGTTTTTT.

The chain recombines TRBV6-5 with TRBJ1-1, with 8 bases that match TRBD1. The CDR3 sequence is 15 residues long. Germline V lookup: CDR1 MNHEY, CDR2 SVGAGI. J was trimmed by 10 bases and V by 6 bases; bases with no gene match: 16. The CDR3: CASSRDPKTGARAFF. The CDR3 region has the DNA TGTGCCAGCAGCCGGGATCCTAAGACAGGGGCAAGAGCTTTCTTT.

The chain uses TRBV28 and TRBJ1-2; D is unclear. The CDR3 has 12 amino acids. Trimming removed 4 bases from V and 4 bases from J, with 7 bases in between. Germline V gene lookup returns CDR1 MDHEN and CDR2 SYDVKM. CDR3 in amino acids: CASSSDIYGYTF. The CDR3 nucleotides are TGTGCCAGCAGTTCCGATATCTATGGCTACACCTTC.

The rearrangement uses TRBV7-8 and TRBJ2-3, with D hard to call. V was clipped by 5 bases and J by 0 bases, with 24 bases between them. The CDR3 runs to 19 residues. Germline V gene sequence: CDR1 SGHVS, CDR2 FQNEAQ. The CDR3 nucleotides read TGTGCCAGCAGCAAGCTTAGGCAGCGTCTGGGAACTAGCACAGATACGCAGTATTTT. It codes for CASSKLRQRLGTSTDTQYF. Full variable domain (outside the CDR3, taken from reference TRBV7-8 and TRBJ2-3): GAGVSQSPRYKVAKRGQDVALRCDPISGHVSLFWYQQALGQGPEFLTYFQNEAQLDKSGLPSDRFFAERPEGSVSTLKIQRTQQEDSAVYLCASSKLRQRLGTSTDTQYFGPGTRLTVL.

This clonotype was counted between two and nine times. The chain uses TRBV27 and TRBJ1-2, with D possibly TRBD1 on 6 matching bases. The CDR3 length is 15 residues. Germline V CDR1 and CDR2: MNHEY, SMNVEV (reference sequence). Trimming removed 6 bases from V and 4 bases from J, with 18 bases in between. As DNA, the CDR3 is TGTGCCAGCAGCAAGCGAGGCGTGGACAGCTATGGCTACACCTTC. Protein: CASSKRGVDSYGYTF.

The chain recombines TRBV18 with TRBJ2-1; D not resolved. Germline CDR1 KGHSH, CDR2 LQKENI. The V end lost 4 bases, the J end lost 6 bases, and 4 bases lay between the germline ends. This CDR3 region has 11 residues. The CDR3 protein is CASSRGNEQFF. The DNA of the CDR3 is TGTGCCAGCTCACGGGGCAATGAGCAGTTCTTC.

At least ten counts were recorded for this clonotype. The chain uses TRBV7-3 and TRBJ2-7; 11 nucleotides match TRBD2. CDR3 length: 13 amino acids. The germline V gene encodes CDR1 SGHTA and CDR2 FQGTGA. V lost 4 bases, J lost 12 bases, and 8 bases stayed unmatched. The CDR3: CASSSGTSGQRYF. CDR3 DNA sequence: TGTGCCAGCAGCTCCGGGACTAGCGGCCAAAGGTACTTC. The whole variable domain, remainder taken from reference TRBV7-3 and TRBJ2-7, is GAGVSQTPSNKVTEKGKYVELRCDPISGHTALYWYRQSLGQGPEFLIYFQGTGAADDSGLPNDRFFAVRPEGSVSTLKIQRTERGDSAVYLCASSSGTSGQRYFGPGTRLTVT.